These 12 T cell receptor beta chains share one sample of origin, sequenced in a study of radiation and T cells in renal cell carcinoma. TCRdb's table, derived via immunoSEQ multiplex PCR, lists solely in-frame clones and lacks some. Of about 150,000 clones in the sample, roughly nine tenths are singletons; the top ten hold around 4%. Time point indicated: baseline pretreatment blood. The treatment was: 15 Gy SBRT to primary tumor, nephrectomy 4 weeks later. The sample was blood, taken from a patient whose treatment included radiotherapy and nephrectomy. These receptors originate from a woman between 70 and 85 years old with renal cell carcinoma.

This clone was observed a single time. The same CDR3 is also encoded by other DNA sequences in this sample. J is TRBJ2-3 and V is TRBV7-9; perhaps D is TRBD1 or TRBD2 (5 bases each). There are 14 residues in the CDR3. Germline V gene lookup returns CDR1 SEHNR and CDR2 FQNEAQ (reference sequence). V lost 0 bases, J lost 1 base, and 5 bases lay in between. The CDR3, as DNA: TGTGCCAGCAGCTTAGCGGGGGGCACAGATACGCAGTATTTT. This gives the protein CASSLAGGTDTQYF.

The J gene is TRBJ1-6, the V gene TRBV25-1; TRBD1 is a possible D gene (5 bases). Trimming removed 6 bases from V and 10 bases from J, with 19 bases in between. Germline CDR1 MGHDK, CDR2 SYGVNS. This CDR3 is built from 15 residues. Here the CDR3 reads CASSTGVFRVSPLHF. For the CDR3, the DNA is TGTGCCAGCAGCACGGGGGTTTTTAGGGTATCACCCCTCCACTTT.

This chain joins TRBV15 and TRBJ1-1; 7 bases match TRBD1. Germline V gives CDR1 LNHNV, CDR2 YYDKDF (reference sequence). V lost 6 bases and J lost 0; bases outside the gene matches: 4. This CDR3 is built from 14 residues. The CDR3 region has the DNA TGTGCCACCAGAGATGGACAGGTGAACACTGAAGCTTTCTTT. Its translation is CATRDGQVNTEAFF.

V and J are TRBV2 and TRBJ2-2; 8 bases line up with TRBD1. Germline trimming cut 1 base from V and 7 bases from J; bases unmatched to any gene: 2. In germline, CDR1 is SNHLY, CDR2 FYNNEI. The CDR3 runs 14 residues. This CDR3 reads CASSEVTGGGELFF. CDR3 nucleotide sequence: TGTGCCAGCAGTGAAGTCACAGGGGGCGGGGAGCTGTTTTTT.

This clone turned up a few times. The chain has TRBV14 and TRBJ2-2, with 7 bases identical to TRBD1. Germline V lookup: CDR1 SGHDN, CDR2 FVKESK. V gave up 4 bases and J gave up 1 base; unmatched junction bases: 0. CDR3 length equals 14 residues. This CDR3 is CASSRDRNTGELFF. The CDR3 nucleotides are TGTGCCAGCAGCCGGGACAGGAACACCGGGGAGCTGTTTTTT.

J is TRBJ2-5 and V is TRBV7-2; D perhaps matches TRBD2 (5 bases). The ends were cut back, 5 bases at V and 2 bases at J, with 9 bases in the middle. CDR1 and CDR2 (germline): SGHTA, FQGNSA. This CDR3 region has 13 residues. The DNA of the CDR3 is TGTGCCAGCAGCCGAGCGGTGCAAGAGACCCAGTACTTC. Its translation is CASSRAVQETQYF. Based on the CDR3 plus reference TRBV7-2 and TRBJ2-5, the full variable domain is GAGVSQSPSNKVTEKGKDVELRCDPISGHTALYWYRQSLGQGLEFLIYFQGNSAPDKSGLPSDRFSAERTGGSVSTLTIQRTQQEDSAVYLCASSRAVQETQYFGPGTRLLVL.

In regard to this clone: The identical CDR3 is also encoded by other nucleotide sequences in the sample. The chain combines TRBV19 with TRBJ1-5; D remains ambiguous. CDR1 and CDR2 from the germline V gene are LNHDA and SQIVND (reference sequence). Trimming pared 2 bases from V and 0 bases from J, leaving 2 bases between. The CDR3 covers 13 residues. The CDR3 DNA follows: TGTGCCAGTAGTATAAGTAGCAATCAGCCCCAGCATTTT. Protein sequence: CASSISSNQPQHF.

The rearrangement links TRBV11-2 to TRBJ2-3; D is unclear. Trimming took off 4 bases at V and 8 bases at J, with 10 bases between the two ends. Germline V gene data show CDR1 as SGHAT and CDR2 as FQNNGV. The CDR3 totals 12 residues. CDR3 residues: CASSSPLGTQYF. Written as DNA, the CDR3 is TGTGCCAGCAGCTCCCCGCTCGGTACGCAGTATTTT.

This clone was picked up one time. The rearrangement joins TRBV29-1 to TRBJ2-7, with D possibly being TRBD1 or TRBD2 (6 bases each). The V end was cut by 4 bases, the J end by 4 bases, with 11 bases between. CDR1 is SQVTM and CDR2 is ANQGSEA in the germline V gene. The CDR3 has 12 amino acids. The CDR3 bases are TGCAGCGTTGGCCCGGGGGCGTACGAGCAGTACTTC. Translating gives CSVGPGAYEQYF.

The rearrangement uses TRBV21-1 and TRBJ2-7. TRBV21-1 is given as a pseudogene. This CDR3 contains 10 residues. The CDR3 protein is CARPYYEQYF. The DNA of the CDR3 is TGTGCCAGGCCTTACTACGAGCAGTACTTC.

The chain combines TRBV27 with TRBJ2-1; no reliable D call. Per the germline V gene, CDR1 is MNHEY and CDR2 is SMNVEV (reference sequence). The germline V and J ends were trimmed by 3 bases and 7 bases, with 13 bases remaining between them. This CDR3 is 14 amino acids long. The CDR3 sequence: CASSFLRSNNEQFF. As DNA, the CDR3 is TGTGCCAGCAGTTTCCTGAGATCGAATAATGAGCAGTTCTTC.

The V call is TRBV2, the J call TRBJ2-4; the D call may be TRBD1 or TRBD2 (5 bases each). Trimming stripped 5 bases from V and 3 bases from J, with 14 bases between. This CDR3 is 15 amino acids long. Per the germline V gene, CDR1 is SNHLY and CDR2 is FYNNEI. CDR3 loop: CASSPPRDGKNIQYF. The CDR3 DNA sequence: TGTGCCAGCAGTCCACCCCGGGACGGCAAAAACATTCAGTACTTC. Full variable domain (rest looked up from reference TRBV2 and TRBJ2-4): EPEVTQTPSHQVTQMGQEVILRCVPISNHLYFYWYRQILGQKVEFLVSFYNNEISEKSEIFDDQFSVERPDGSNFTLKIRSTKLEDSAMYFCASSPPRDGKNIQYFGAGTRLSVL.